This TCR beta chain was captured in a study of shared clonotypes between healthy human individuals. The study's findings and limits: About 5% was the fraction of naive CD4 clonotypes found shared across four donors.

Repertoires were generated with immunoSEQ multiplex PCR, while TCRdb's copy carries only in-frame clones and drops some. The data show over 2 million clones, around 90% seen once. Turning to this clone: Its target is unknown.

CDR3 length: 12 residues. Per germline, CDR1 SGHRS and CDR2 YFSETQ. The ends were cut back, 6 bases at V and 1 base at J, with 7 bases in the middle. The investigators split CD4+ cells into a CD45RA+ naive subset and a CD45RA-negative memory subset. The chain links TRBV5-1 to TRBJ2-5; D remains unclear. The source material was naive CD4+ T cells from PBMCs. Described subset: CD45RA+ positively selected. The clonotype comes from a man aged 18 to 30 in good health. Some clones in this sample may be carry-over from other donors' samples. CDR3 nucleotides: TGCGCCAGCACCCCAGCCCAAGAGACCCAGTACTTC. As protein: CASTPAQETQYF.